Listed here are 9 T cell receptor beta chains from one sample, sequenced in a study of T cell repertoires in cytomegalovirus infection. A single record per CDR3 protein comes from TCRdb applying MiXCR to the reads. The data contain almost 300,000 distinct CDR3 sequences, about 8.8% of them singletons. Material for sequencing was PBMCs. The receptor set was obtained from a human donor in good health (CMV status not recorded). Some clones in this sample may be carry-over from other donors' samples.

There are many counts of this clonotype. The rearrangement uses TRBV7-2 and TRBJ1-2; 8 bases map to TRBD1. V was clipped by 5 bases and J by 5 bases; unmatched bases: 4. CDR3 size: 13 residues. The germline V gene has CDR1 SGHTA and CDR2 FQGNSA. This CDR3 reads CASSPDRGYGYTF. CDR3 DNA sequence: TGTGCCAGCAGCCCCGACAGGGGATATGGCTACACCTTC.

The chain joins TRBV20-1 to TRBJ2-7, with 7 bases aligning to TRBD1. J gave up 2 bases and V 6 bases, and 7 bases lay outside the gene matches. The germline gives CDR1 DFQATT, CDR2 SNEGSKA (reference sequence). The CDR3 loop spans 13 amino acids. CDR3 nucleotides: TGCAGTGCATTTGTGGGACAGACCTACGAGCAGTACTTC. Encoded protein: CSAFVGQTYEQYF.

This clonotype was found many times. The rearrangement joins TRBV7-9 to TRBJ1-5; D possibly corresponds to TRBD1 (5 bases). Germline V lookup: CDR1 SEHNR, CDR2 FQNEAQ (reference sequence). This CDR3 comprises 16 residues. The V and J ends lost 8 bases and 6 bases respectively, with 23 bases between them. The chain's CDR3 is CASGHHPATGPQPQHF. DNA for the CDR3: TGTGCCAGCGGACACCATCCGGCAACGGGACCTCAGCCCCAGCATTTT.

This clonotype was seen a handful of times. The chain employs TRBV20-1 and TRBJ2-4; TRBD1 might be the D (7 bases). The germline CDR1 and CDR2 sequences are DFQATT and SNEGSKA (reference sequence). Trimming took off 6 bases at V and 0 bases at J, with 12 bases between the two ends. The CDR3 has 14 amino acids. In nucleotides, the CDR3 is TGCAGTGCGTCAGGGGGACTAGCCAAAAACATTCAGTACTTC. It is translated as CSASGGLAKNIQYF.

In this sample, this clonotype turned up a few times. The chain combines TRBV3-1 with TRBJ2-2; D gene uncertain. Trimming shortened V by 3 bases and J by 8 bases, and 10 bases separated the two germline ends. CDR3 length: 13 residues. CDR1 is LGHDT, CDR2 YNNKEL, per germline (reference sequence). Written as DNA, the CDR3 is TGTGCCAGCAGCCAGCACAAGGGAGGGGAGCTGTTTTTT. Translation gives CASSQHKGGELFF. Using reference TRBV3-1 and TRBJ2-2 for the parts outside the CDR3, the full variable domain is DTAVSQTPKYLVTQMGNDKSIKCEQNLGHDTMYWYKQDSKKFLKIMFSYNNKELIINETVPNRFSPKSPDKAHLNLHINSLELGDSAVYFCASSQHKGGELFFGEGSRLTVL.

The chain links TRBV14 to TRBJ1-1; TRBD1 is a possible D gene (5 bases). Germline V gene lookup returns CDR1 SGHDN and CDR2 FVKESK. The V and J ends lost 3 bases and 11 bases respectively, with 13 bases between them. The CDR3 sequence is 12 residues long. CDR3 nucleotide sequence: TGTGCCAGCAGCCAGAGAGCCGGGACCGCTTTCTTT. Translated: CASSQRAGTAFF.

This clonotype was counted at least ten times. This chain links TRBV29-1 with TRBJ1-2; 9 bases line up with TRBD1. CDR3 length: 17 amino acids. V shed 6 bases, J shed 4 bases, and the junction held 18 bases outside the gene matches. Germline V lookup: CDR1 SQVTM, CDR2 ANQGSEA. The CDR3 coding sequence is TGCAGCGTCATGGACCTCGGGACAGGGTTGTGGAGCTATGGCTACACCTTC. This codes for CSVMDLGTGLWSYGYTF.

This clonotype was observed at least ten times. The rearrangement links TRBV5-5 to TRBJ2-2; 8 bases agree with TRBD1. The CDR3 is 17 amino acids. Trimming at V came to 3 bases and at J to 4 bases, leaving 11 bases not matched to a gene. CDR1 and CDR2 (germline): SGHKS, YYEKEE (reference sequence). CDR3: CASSSPDRALGTGELFF. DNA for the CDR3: TGTGCCAGCAGCTCGCCGGACAGGGCCCTAGGCACCGGGGAGCTGTTTTTT.

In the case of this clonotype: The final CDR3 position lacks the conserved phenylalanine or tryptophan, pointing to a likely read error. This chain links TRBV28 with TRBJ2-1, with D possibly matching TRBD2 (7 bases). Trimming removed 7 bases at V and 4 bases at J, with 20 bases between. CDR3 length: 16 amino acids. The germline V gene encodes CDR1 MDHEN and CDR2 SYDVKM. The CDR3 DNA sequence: TGTGCCAGCACTTCTACGGGGAGGGGGAATTACAATGAGCAGTTCCTC. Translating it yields CASTSTGRGNYNEQFL.